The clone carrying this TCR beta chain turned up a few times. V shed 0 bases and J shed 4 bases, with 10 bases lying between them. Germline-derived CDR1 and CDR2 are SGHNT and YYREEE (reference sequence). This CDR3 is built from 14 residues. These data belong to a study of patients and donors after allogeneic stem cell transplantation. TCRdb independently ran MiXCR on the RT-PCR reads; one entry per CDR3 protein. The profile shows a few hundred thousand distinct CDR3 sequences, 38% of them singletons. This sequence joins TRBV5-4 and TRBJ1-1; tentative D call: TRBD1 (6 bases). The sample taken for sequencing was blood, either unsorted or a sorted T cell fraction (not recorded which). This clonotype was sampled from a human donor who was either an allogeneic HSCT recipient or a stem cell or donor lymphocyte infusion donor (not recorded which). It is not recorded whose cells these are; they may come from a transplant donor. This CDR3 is CASSLVGQTTEAFF. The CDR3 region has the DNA TGTGCCAGCAGCTTGGTGGGACAAACCACTGAAGCTTTCTTT.